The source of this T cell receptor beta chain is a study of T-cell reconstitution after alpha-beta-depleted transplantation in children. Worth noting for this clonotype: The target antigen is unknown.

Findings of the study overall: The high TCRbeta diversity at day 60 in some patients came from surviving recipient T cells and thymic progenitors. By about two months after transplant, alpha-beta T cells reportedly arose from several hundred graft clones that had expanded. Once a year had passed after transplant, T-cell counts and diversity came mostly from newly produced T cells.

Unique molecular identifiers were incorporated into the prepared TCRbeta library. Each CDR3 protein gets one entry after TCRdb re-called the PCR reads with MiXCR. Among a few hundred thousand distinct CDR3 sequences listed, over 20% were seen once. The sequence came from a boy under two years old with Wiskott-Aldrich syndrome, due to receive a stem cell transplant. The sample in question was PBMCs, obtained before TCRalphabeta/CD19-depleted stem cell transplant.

The CDR3 DNA is TGCGCCAGCAGCTTGGCGGTTAGCGGAACCTACGAGCAGTACTTC. The encoded protein is CASSLAVSGTYEQYF. The chain uses TRBV5-1 and TRBJ2-7; tentatively, D is TRBD2 (6 bases). Germline V CDR1 and CDR2: SGHRS, YFSETQ. There are 15 residues in the CDR3. Trimming took off 0 bases at V and 2 bases at J, with 12 bases between the two ends. Full variable domain (rest looked up from reference TRBV5-1 and TRBJ2-7): KAGVTQTPRYLIKTRGQQVTLSCSPISGHRSVSWYQQTPGQGLQFLFEYFSETQRNKGNFPGRFSGRQFSNSRSEMNVSTLELGDSALYLCASSLAVSGTYEQYFGPGTRLTVT.